One and the same sample provided the 15 T cell receptor beta chains below, sequenced in a study of T cell changes during pregnancy in multiple sclerosis. This table comes from immunoSEQ multiplex PCR, and its TCRdb copy is limited to in-frame clones, with some not included. The sample lists fewer than 80,000 clones; roughly 90% were seen once. The sample here was CD4+ T cells from peripheral blood mononuclear cells, taken in the third trimester of pregnancy. Receptor source: a female donor in good health, enrolled as a control in a pregnancy study.

This sequence joins TRBV11-3 and TRBJ2-2; D might be TRBD1 (6 bases). This CDR3 region has 15 residues. V gave up 4 bases and J gave up 3 bases, with 12 bases separating them. Germline V lookup: CDR1 SGHNT, CDR2 YENEEA. For the CDR3, the DNA is TGTGCCAGCAGCTCAGGGGTGGCGGACACCGGGGAGCTGTTTTTT. Translating gives CASSSGVADTGELFF.

The V and J genes are TRBV5-1 and TRBJ1-4; the D gene is possibly TRBD1 (5 bases). The CDR3 has 14 residues. Germline CDR1 and CDR2: SGHRS and YFSETQ. V was clipped by 1 base and J by 4 bases, with 8 bases between them. The CDR3 DNA reads as TGCGCCAGCAGCTTGACAGGACGTAATGAAAAACTGTTTTTT. It codes for CASSLTGRNEKLFF.

This clone has just one count. This sequence joins TRBV7-8 and TRBJ2-5, with TRBD1 matching 8 bases. CDR1 and CDR2 from the germline V gene are SGHVS and FQNEAQ. The CDR3 sequence is 15 residues long. Losses at the gene ends were 5 bases for V and 1 base for J; bases not matched to a gene: 6. The CDR3 DNA reads TGTGCCAGCAGCCGACGACAGGGGCGCCAAGAGACCCAGTACTTC. Translation: CASSRRQGRQETQYF.

The chain couples TRBV6-1 to TRBJ1-1, with 7 bases that match TRBD1. V shed 1 base and J 0 bases; nucleotides not matched to a gene: 2. This CDR3 has 15 amino acids. Germline V gene data show CDR1 as MNHNS and CDR2 as SASEGT. The CDR3 spells CASSEVGQLNTEAFF. DNA for the CDR3: TGTGCCAGCAGTGAAGTGGGACAGTTGAACACTGAAGCTTTCTTT.

V gene TRBV30 combines with J gene TRBJ1-6, with 9 nucleotides matching TRBD1. Per the germline V gene, CDR1 is GTSNPN and CDR2 is SVGIG (reference sequence). CDR3 size: 14 residues. The V and J ends lost 3 bases and 9 bases, in that order; junction bases with no gene match: 6. Here the CDR3 DNA reads TGTGCCTGGAGCGGGACAGGGAACTCTTCACCCCTCCACTTT. Its protein is CAWSGTGNSSPLHF.

Details on this clone: Other DNA sequences in this specimen translate into the identical CDR3. This chain uses TRBV30 with TRBJ1-1; 7 nucleotides line up with TRBD1. Germline CDR1 and CDR2: GTSNPN and SVGIG (reference sequence). With V trimmed by 0 bases and J by 5 bases, 6 bases remained unmatched. The CDR3 sequence is 14 residues long. The CDR3 DNA reads as TGTGCCTGGAGTGTAGTCAGGGGGGATACTGAAGCTTTCTTT. This codes for CAWSVVRGDTEAFF. Looking up the rest from reference TRBV30 and TRBJ1-1 gives the full variable domain: SQTIHQWPATLVQPVGSPLSLECTVEGTSNPNLYWYRQAAGRGLQLLFYSVGIGQISSEVPQNLSASRPQDRQFILSSKKLLLSDSGFYLCAWSVVRGDTEAFFGQGTRLTVV.

The sample holds one count of this clone. The gene calls are TRBV4-3 and TRBJ1-1; D possibly corresponds to TRBD1 (6 bases). Trimming cost V 0 bases and J 5 bases, with 13 bases left between them. Germline lookup yields CDR1 LGHNA and CDR2 YSLEER. The CDR3 has 15 amino acids. This chain's CDR3 is CASSQDRGYGTEAFF. CDR3 DNA sequence: TGCGCCAGCAGCCAAGATAGGGGGTACGGGACTGAAGCTTTCTTT.

The chain uses TRBV7-2 and TRBJ2-1, with TRBD1 matching over 7 bases. The CDR3 length is 13 residues. Germline CDR1 reads SGHTA; CDR2 reads FQGNSA. Trimming cost V 0 bases and J 11 bases; bases outside gene matches: 4. The CDR3 region is CASSLAQTGKQFF. DNA of the CDR3: TGTGCCAGCAGCTTAGCCCAGACAGGGAAGCAGTTCTTC.

V usage is TRBV6-5 and J usage is TRBJ1-3; D not resolved. Trimming took off 2 bases at V and 4 bases at J, with 9 bases between the two ends. This CDR3 spans 14 amino acids. Looked up from germline, CDR1 is MNHEY and CDR2 is SVGAGI. CDR3 residues: CASSYRRDGNTIYF. The CDR3 bases are TGTGCCAGCAGTTACAGGAGAGACGGAAACACCATATATTTT.

The chain employs TRBV11-2 and TRBJ1-2; TRBD1 might be the D (6 bases). Germline values: CDR1 SGHAT, CDR2 FQNNGV. Trimming shortened V by 4 bases and J by 7 bases, and 13 bases separated the two germline ends. The CDR3 is 13 residues long. CDR3 DNA sequence: TGTGCCAGCAGCTATGCTGGACAGAGTGGCTACACCTTC. Translated, it gives CASSYAGQSGYTF.

The chain joins TRBV6-6 to TRBJ2-1; D is possibly TRBD1 (6 bases). Trimming pared 7 bases from V and 7 bases from J, leaving 17 bases between. CDR1 is MNHNY, CDR2 SVGAGI, per germline (reference sequence). The CDR3 loop spans 14 amino acids. Here the CDR3 DNA reads TGTGCCAGCACTTTACCGGGACATTCGAATGAGCAGTTCTTC. Its protein is CASTLPGHSNEQFF.

This chain joins TRBV4-3 and TRBJ1-2; tentatively, D is TRBD1 (5 bases). The V and J ends lost 4 bases and 4 bases respectively, with 13 bases between them. The germline V gene has CDR1 LGHNA and CDR2 YSLEER. CDR3 size: 14 residues. CDR3: CASSPNDGGYGYTF. CDR3 in DNA: TGCGCCAGCAGCCCAAACGACGGGGGCTATGGCTACACCTTC.

The V call is TRBV25-1, the J call TRBJ1-1; 9 nucleotides agree with TRBD1. The J segment lost 3 bases and the V segment lost 3 bases, leaving 11 bases of the junction unmatched. Germline loops: CDR1 MGHDK, CDR2 SYGVNS. The CDR3 covers 17 residues. The DNA for the CDR3 is TGTGCCAGCAGTGACCCGGGACAGGGTCGTGGGGACACTGAAGCTTTCTTT. Translating it yields CASSDPGQGRGDTEAFF. Using reference TRBV25-1 and TRBJ1-1 for the parts outside the CDR3, the full variable domain is EADIYQTPRYLVIGTGKKITLECSQTMGHDKMYWYQQDPGMELHLIHYSYGVNSTEKGDLSSESTVSRIRTEHFPLTLESARPSHTSQYLCASSDPGQGRGDTEAFFGQGTRLTVV.

This chain connects TRBV19 to TRBJ1-2; tentatively, D is TRBD1 (6 bases). Trimming took off 1 base at V and 5 bases at J, with 11 bases between the two ends. From germline, CDR1 is LNHDA and CDR2 SQIVND (reference sequence). The CDR3 has 14 residues. The CDR3 bases are TGTGCCAGTAGTATAGCGGGGGGCGCGTATGGCTACACCTTC. Its translation: CASSIAGGAYGYTF.

This chain joins TRBV18 and TRBJ1-5, with a tentative D call TRBD1 (5 bases). The CDR3 length is 16 residues. The germline CDR1 and CDR2 sequences are KGHSH and LQKENI. V was pared by 6 bases and J by 4 bases, with 19 bases between. The CDR3 bases are TGTGCCAGCTCCTCCGGGGACTCCGCGGGGAATCAGCCCCAGCATTTT. This gives the protein CASSSGDSAGNQPQHF. The full variable domain, in which reference TRBV18 and TRBJ1-5 provide the parts outside the CDR3, is NAGVMQNPRHLVRRRGQEARLRCSPMKGHSHVYWYRQLPEEGLKFMVYLQKENIIDESGMPKERFSAEFPKEGPSILRIQQVVRGDSAAYFCASSSGDSAGNQPQHFGDGTRLSIL.